This TCR beta chain was sequenced for a study of early T cells in non-severe SARS-CoV-2 infection. Study as a whole: Sequenced material consisted of bulk RNA (from unsorted whole blood), and chains were unpaired.

Study conclusions and caveats: VDJdb matching, biased toward anti-spike CD8 responses, missed private and CD4 specificities.

The protocol attached unique molecular identifiers to individual cDNA molecules. TCRdb analysed the 5' RACE reads with MiXCR anew, one entry per CDR3 protein. The table has 70,000 or so distinct CDR3 sequences, roughly a tenth seen once; the top ten hold about 7.1%. This clonotype was detected only a few times. Its antigen is unidentified. Germline CDR1 is MGHDK and CDR2 is SYGVNS. The length of the CDR3 is 14 residues. The V gene lost 2 bases and the J gene lost 1 base, with 8 bases spanning the gap. The chain combines TRBV25-1 with TRBJ1-1, with D possibly TRBD1 on 5 matching bases. The TCR comes from an adult who was a healthcare worker with PCR-confirmed SARS-CoV-2 infection or an uninfected control (not recorded which). This sample comprised whole blood, obtained at baseline. CDR3 nucleotides: TGTGCCAGCAGTGAAGGGACCTGGAACACTGAAGCTTTCTTT. It specifies CASSEGTWNTEAFF.